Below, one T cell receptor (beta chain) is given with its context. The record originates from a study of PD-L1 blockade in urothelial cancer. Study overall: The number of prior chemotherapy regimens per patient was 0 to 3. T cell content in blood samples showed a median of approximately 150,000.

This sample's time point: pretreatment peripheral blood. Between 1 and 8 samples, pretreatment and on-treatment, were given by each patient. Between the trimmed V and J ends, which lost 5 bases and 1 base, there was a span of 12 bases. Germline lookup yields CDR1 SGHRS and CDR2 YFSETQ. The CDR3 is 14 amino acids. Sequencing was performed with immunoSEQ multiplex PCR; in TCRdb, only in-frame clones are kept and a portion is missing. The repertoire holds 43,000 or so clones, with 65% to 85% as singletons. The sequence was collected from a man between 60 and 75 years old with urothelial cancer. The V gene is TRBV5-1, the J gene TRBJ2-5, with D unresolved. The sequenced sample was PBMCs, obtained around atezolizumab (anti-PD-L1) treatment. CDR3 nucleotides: TGCGCCAGCAGGGCCCGCCTTGGCCAAGAGACCCAGTACTTC. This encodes CASRARLGQETQYF.